This T cell receptor (beta chain) was recovered during a study of cytomegalovirus exposure and HLA in healthy donors. Across the whole study: HLA-typed donors were the source of approximately 80 million unique TCRs held in an early data release.

About this clone: As yet, its antigen is unknown.

The PCR made use of 60 Vbeta and 13 Jbeta primers. Data came from immunoSEQ multiplex PCR; TCRdb stores just in-frame clones and leaves some out. This table holds approximately 200,000 clones, 82% found once. Study conclusions and caveats: Reported findings show TCR beta sequences accurately forecast HLA-A and HLA-B alleles in most subjects. Trimming of TCR beta V- and J-genes showed a link, identified in a later analysis, to a missense DCLRE1C variant.

V lost 1 base and J lost 0, with 16 bases in between. The germline V gene encodes CDR1 SGHTA and CDR2 FQGNSA. The CDR3 runs to 18 residues. Material: PBMCs. This receptor was obtained from a boy aged 2 to 10 in good health and CMV-seronegative. The chain combines TRBV7-2 with TRBJ1-5, with a weak D call TRBD1 (5 bases). CDR3 sequence reads: CASSLVGAGMTSNQPQHF. The CDR3 DNA follows: TGTGCCAGCAGCTTAGTGGGTGCAGGGATGACTAGCAATCAGCCCCAGCATTTT.